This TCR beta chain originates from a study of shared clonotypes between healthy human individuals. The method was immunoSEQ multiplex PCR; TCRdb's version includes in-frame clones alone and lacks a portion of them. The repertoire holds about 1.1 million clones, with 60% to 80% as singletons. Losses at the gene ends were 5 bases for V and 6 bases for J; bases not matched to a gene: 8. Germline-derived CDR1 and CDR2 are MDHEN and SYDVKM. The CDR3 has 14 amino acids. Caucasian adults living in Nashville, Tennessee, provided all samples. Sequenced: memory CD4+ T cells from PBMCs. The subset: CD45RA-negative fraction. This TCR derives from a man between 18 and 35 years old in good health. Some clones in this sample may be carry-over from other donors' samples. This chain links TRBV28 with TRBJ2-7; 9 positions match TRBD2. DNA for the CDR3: TGTGCCAGCAGTGCCTTAGCGGGAGTCTCCGAGCAGTACTTC. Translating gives CASSALAGVSEQYF.